Shown below are 25 T cell receptor beta chains from a single sample sequenced in a study of cytotoxic CD8 clonotypes in ibrutinib-treated CLL. Sequencing used immunoSEQ multiplex PCR; TCRdb keeps in-frame clones, though not all of them. The sample records about 300,000 clones, roughly three quarters being singletons. This specimen consisted of PBMCs, obtained at disease progression, from a patient treated with ibrutinib. The receptors shown here come from a human donor with chronic lymphocytic leukemia.

The chain joins TRBV7-6 to TRBJ1-5, with D unclear. V was clipped by 5 bases and J by 5 bases, with 16 bases between them. The CDR3 is 15 amino acids. Germline loops: CDR1 SGHVS, CDR2 FNYEAQ. As DNA, the CDR3 is TGTGCCAGCAGCGCGAGGGCAGGAGGTGATCAGCCCCAGCATTTT. Amino acids: CASSARAGGDQPQHF. The full variable domain, completed using reference TRBV7-6 and TRBJ1-5, is GAGVSQSPRYKVTKRGQDVALRCDPISGHVSLYWYRQALGQGPEFLTYFNYEAQQDKSGLPNDRFSAERPEGSISTLTIQRTEQRDSAMYRCASSARAGGDQPQHFGDGTRLSIL.

This clone came up once. The rearrangement links TRBV2 to TRBJ2-1; 13 bases line up with TRBD2. Germline V gene lookup returns CDR1 SNHLY and CDR2 FYNNEI. Trimming at V came to 4 bases and at J to 4 bases, leaving 4 bases not matched to a gene. CDR3 length: 16 amino acids. The CDR3 loop reads CASSGGLAGKYNEQFF. The DNA of the CDR3 is TGTGCCAGCAGTGGGGGACTAGCGGGGAAATACAATGAGCAGTTCTTC.

J is TRBJ2-7 and V is TRBV28; D tentatively reads TRBD1 or TRBD2 (7 bases each). Germline V gene lookup returns CDR1 MDHEN and CDR2 SYDVKM. The CDR3 extends over 15 amino acids. Trimming shortened V by 10 bases and J by 0 bases, and 19 bases separated the two germline ends. The CDR3 bases are TGTGCCACTATGGTAGGGGGGGACAGCTCCTACGAGCAGTACTTC. Its translation is CATMVGGDSSYEQYF.

The rearrangement links TRBV10-2 to TRBJ2-7; the D is unclear. This CDR3 is built from 13 residues. Trimming took 7 bases from V and 6 from J, leaving 16 bases between them. Germline CDR1 WSHSY, CDR2 SAAADI. The CDR3 loop is CASKGAPKREQYF. The CDR3 coding sequence is TGCGCCAGCAAAGGAGCTCCCAAGCGCGAGCAGTACTTC.

This chain links TRBV5-8 with TRBJ1-5; tentatively, D is TRBD1 (5 bases). The germline V and J ends were trimmed by 3 bases and 2 bases, with 18 bases remaining between them. Germline CDR1 SGHTS, CDR2 YDEGEE. The CDR3 covers 17 residues. CDR3: CASSSHQTGLGNQPQHF. The CDR3, as DNA: TGTGCCAGCAGCTCGCACCAAACGGGACTCGGCAATCAGCCCCAGCATTTT.

The V gene is TRBV7-6, the J gene TRBJ2-7; D remains unclear. V dropped 0 bases and J dropped 5 bases, with 8 bases sitting between them. In germline, CDR1 is SGHVS, CDR2 FNYEAQ. The CDR3 runs to 13 residues. This chain's CDR3 is CASSLAQVHEQYF. Written as DNA, the CDR3 is TGTGCCAGCAGCTTAGCGCAGGTCCACGAGCAGTACTTC.

The chain employs TRBV7-3 and TRBJ2-2; TRBD2 matches at 12 bases. In germline, CDR1 is SGHTA, CDR2 FQGTGA. After removal of 6 bases from V and 5 bases from J, the junction contained 13 bases not matched to a gene. This CDR3 is 18 amino acids long. CDR3 loop: CASSYSASGRARTGELFF. The CDR3 DNA reads as TGTGCCAGCAGTTATAGCGCTAGCGGGAGGGCCCGGACCGGGGAGCTGTTTTTT.

This chain links TRBV2 with TRBJ1-2; D uncertain. CDR3 length: 12 amino acids. Germline CDR1 reads SNHLY; CDR2 reads FYNNEI. V dropped 4 bases and J dropped 4 bases, with 7 bases sitting between them. CDR3 coding DNA: TGTGCCAGCAGTGTTATTGGCTATGGCTACACCTTC. It yields the protein CASSVIGYGYTF.

The chain links TRBV7-2 to TRBJ2-7, with 10 bases lining up with TRBD2. The germline V gene encodes CDR1 SGHTA and CDR2 FQGNSA. V shed 7 bases, J shed 4 bases, and the junction held 7 bases outside the gene matches. CDR3 size: 14 residues. The chain's CDR3 is CASTSTSGIYEQYF. In nucleotides, the CDR3 is TGTGCCAGCACGTCTACTAGCGGGATATACGAGCAGTACTTC.

V and J are TRBV5-1 and TRBJ2-2; possible D gene TRBD2, 6 bases. V gave up 3 bases and J gave up 1 base, with 10 bases separating them. This CDR3 has 15 residues. The V gene's germline CDR1 is SGHRS and CDR2 YFSETQ. The CDR3 DNA follows: TGCGCCAGCAGCTACAAAGCGGGGAACACCGGGGAGCTGTTTTTT. Its translation: CASSYKAGNTGELFF.

V is TRBV19 and J is TRBJ2-7; 8 bases fit TRBD1. Germline values: CDR1 LNHDA, CDR2 SQIVND (reference sequence). V was clipped by 6 bases and J by 2 bases; unmatched bases: 9. There are 15 residues in the CDR3. CDR3 residues: CASSSPGQVTYEQYF. CDR3 sequence (DNA): TGTGCCAGTAGCTCGCCGGGACAGGTTACCTACGAGCAGTACTTC. Full variable domain (missing parts from reference TRBV19 and TRBJ2-7): DGGITQSPKYLFRKEGQNVTLSCEQNLNHDAMYWYRQDPGQGLRLIYYSQIVNDFQKGDIAEGYSVSREKKESFPLTVTSAQKNPTAFYLCASSSPGQVTYEQYFGPGTRLTVT.

V gene TRBV4-1 combines with J gene TRBJ2-6; D possibly corresponds to TRBD1 (6 bases). CDR3 length: 19 amino acids. In germline, CDR1 is MGHRA, CDR2 YSYEKL. The V end was cut by 4 bases, the J end by 2 bases, with 21 bases between. CDR3: CASSLERTAHAAGANVLTF. The CDR3 DNA reads TGCGCCAGCAGCCTAGAAAGGACAGCCCATGCCGCTGGGGCCAACGTCCTGACTTTC.

The rearrangement links TRBV5-1 to TRBJ1-2, with D perhaps TRBD1 (5 bases). Germline CDR1 reads SGHRS; CDR2 reads YFSETQ. This CDR3 comprises 12 residues. Trimming stripped 3 bases from V and 7 bases from J, with 10 bases between. DNA for the CDR3: TGCGCCAGCAGCTCCTCAGGGAGTGGCTACACCTTC. Translated, it gives CASSSSGSGYTF.

The V call is TRBV19, the J call TRBJ2-1; 11 bases align to TRBD2. This CDR3 comprises 16 residues. CDR1 LNHDA and CDR2 SQIVND come from the germline V gene (reference sequence). V was clipped by 6 bases and J by 4 bases; unmatched bases: 8. CDR3 DNA: TGTGCCAGTAGCGTAACTAGCGGGGGCCTGTACAATGAGCAGTTCTTC. Translating it yields CASSVTSGGLYNEQFF.

The chain couples TRBV4-1 to TRBJ2-3; D uncertain. Trimming removed 0 bases at V and 1 base at J, with 14 bases between. This CDR3 has 17 amino acids. Germline CDR1 is MGHRA and CDR2 is YSYEKL. The CDR3 protein is CASSQDSPRLGTDTQYF. CDR3 nucleotide sequence: TGCGCCAGCAGCCAAGATTCCCCCCGGTTAGGCACAGATACGCAGTATTTT.

This chain links TRBV20-1 with TRBJ2-1; D is unclear. The germline V gene encodes CDR1 DFQATT and CDR2 SNEGSKA (reference sequence). The CDR3 has 9 residues. V shed 6 bases and J shed 9 bases, with 6 bases lying between them. As DNA, the CDR3 is TGCAGTGCGGGCTTTGAGCAGTTCTTC. Protein: CSAGFEQFF.

This clone occurred a few times. J is TRBJ1-5 and V is TRBV18; weak D call: TRBD1 (6 bases). V lost 6 bases, J lost 6 bases, and 9 bases lay in between. Germline CDR1 KGHSH, CDR2 LQKENI. This CDR3 contains 12 residues. As DNA, the CDR3 is TGTGCCAGCTCCTCAGGGGTTCAGCCCCAGCATTTT. The encoded protein is CASSSGVQPQHF.

This rearrangement joins TRBV28 to TRBJ2-3; tentatively, D is TRBD2 (6 bases). In germline, CDR1 is MDHEN, CDR2 SYDVKM. The CDR3 has 14 amino acids. V lost 8 bases and J lost 2, with 14 bases in between. The CDR3 reads CASGGMYDTDTQYF. The CDR3 region has the DNA TGTGCCAGCGGGGGGATGTACGACACAGATACGCAGTATTTT. Looking up the rest from reference TRBV28 and TRBJ2-3 gives the full variable domain: DVKVTQSSRYLVKRTGEKVFLECVQDMDHENMFWYRQDPGLGLRLIYFSYDVKMKEKGDIPEGYSVSREKKERFSLILESASTNQTSMYLCASGGMYDTDTQYFGPGTRLTVL.

The CDR3 nucleotides are TGCAGCGAGAGGCCTGGGATGGAAGAGACCCAGTACTTC. Encoded protein: CSERPGMEETQYF. This chain uses TRBV29-1 with TRBJ2-5; the D is unclear. Germline V lookup: CDR1 SQVTM, CDR2 ANQGSEA. Trimming shortened V by 7 bases and J by 3 bases, and 15 bases separated the two germline ends. This CDR3 has 13 amino acids. Together with reference TRBV29-1 and TRBJ2-5, the CDR3 gives the full variable domain: SAVISQKPSRDICQRGTSLTIQCQVDSQVTMMFWYRQQPGQSLTLIATANQGSEATYESGFVIDKFPISRPNLTFSTLTVSNMSPEDSSIYLCSERPGMEETQYFGPGTRLLVL.

The gene calls are TRBV5-6 and TRBJ2-7, with 10 bases that match TRBD2. CDR1 is SGHDT and CDR2 is YYEEEE in the germline V gene. The CDR3 is made up of 17 amino acids. Germline trimming cut 4 bases from V and 0 bases from J; bases unmatched to any gene: 10. The CDR3 region has the DNA TGTGCCAGCAGCCTGCCAGGGAGCGGGAGGGCCTCCTACGAGCAGTACTTC. Protein product: CASSLPGSGRASYEQYF.

The chain carries TRBV28 and TRBJ2-7, with TRBD1 matching over 7 bases. The ends lost 4 bases at V and 5 bases at J; junction bases unmatched: 5. Germline-derived CDR1 and CDR2 are MDHEN and SYDVKM. The CDR3 consists of 13 residues. DNA for the CDR3: TGTGCCAGCAGTTCACAGGGGTACCACGAGCAGTACTTC. Residues: CASSSQGYHEQYF.

The rearrangement links TRBV5-1 to TRBJ2-1; 9 bases map to TRBD1. The CDR3 consists of 15 residues. The V and J ends lost 1 base and 4 bases, in that order; junction bases with no gene match: 3. The germline V gene has CDR1 SGHRS and CDR2 YFSETQ. The CDR3 loop is CASSLTGGYYNEQFF. CDR3 nucleotides: TGCGCCAGCAGCTTGACAGGGGGCTATTACAATGAGCAGTTCTTC.

The chain couples TRBV29-1 to TRBJ1-5, with a possible D match to TRBD1 (6 bases). The germline V gene has CDR1 SQVTM and CDR2 ANQGSEA. Trimming left V 4 bases short and J 2 bases short, with 9 bases between. The CDR3 spans 13 residues. The CDR3 sequence is CSVGDTRNQPQHF. The CDR3 nucleotides read TGCAGCGTTGGGGACACCCGCAATCAGCCCCAGCATTTT.

V and J are TRBV5-1 and TRBJ2-7, with 7 bases matching TRBD2. V shed 0 bases, J shed 4 bases, and the junction held 10 bases outside the gene matches. CDR1 SGHRS and CDR2 YFSETQ come from the germline V gene. This CDR3 comprises 16 residues. The CDR3 loop is CASSLAGEGPMYEQYF. CDR3 DNA: TGCGCCAGCAGCTTGGCCGGGGAGGGCCCCATGTACGAGCAGTACTTC.

V is TRBV25-1 and J is TRBJ1-2; D ambiguous. Deletions cut 3 bases from V and 4 bases from J, with 9 bases between. The germline gives CDR1 MGHDK, CDR2 SYGVNS. The CDR3 sequence is 13 residues long. CDR3 sequence: CASSDRSAYGYTF. As DNA, the CDR3 is TGTGCCAGCAGTGACCGCTCGGCCTATGGCTACACCTTC.